This TCR beta chain came from a study of T cell responses to AZD1222 COVID-19 vaccine. The V and J ends lost 1 base and 3 bases respectively, with 9 bases between them. Germline loops: CDR1 SGHVS, CDR2 FQNEAQ. The CDR3 consists of 14 residues. Whether given at about 4 or about 12 weeks, second doses were pooled. With respect to this clone: No antigen is known for it.

TCRdb keeps only in-frame clones here, not all; method: immunoSEQ multiplex PCR. Altogether fewer than 95,000 clones are present, more than 85% being singletons, with the ten largest covering around 8%. General observations from the study: When two AZD1222 doses had been given, Spike-specific TCR breadth and depth rose. Donors were chiefly white British, with a greater number of females, and clonal diversity was perhaps underestimated. Nearly half of unique spike-specific TCRs reportedly avoided B.1.351 and B.1.1.7 mutated regions.

Material: peripheral blood, obtained 28 days after the second AZD1222 dose. The sequence was collected from an adult who received the AZD1222 COVID-19 vaccine. The V gene is TRBV7-8, the J gene TRBJ1-1; perhaps TRBD1 as D (5 bases). CDR3 protein: CASSLVGLDTEAFF. CDR3 in DNA: TGTGCCAGCAGCTTAGTGGGGCTGGACACTGAAGCTTTCTTT.